These 6 T cell receptor beta chains came from one sample sequenced in a study of T cells expressing NK-cell markers. From its re-call of the 5' RACE reads, TCRdb lists each CDR3 protein once, without DNA. The listing records 200,000 to 300,000 distinct CDR3 sequences. Specimen: blood T cells: a sorted CD56 or NKG2C T cell subset, CD4+ or CD8+ T cells, or bulk PBMC T cells (not recorded which). The receptors originated from a man between 18 and 29 years old in good health.

This chain joins TRBV5-1 and TRBJ2-5; the TCRdb call, TRBD1, lacks DNA for checking. Germline V gene sequence: CDR1 SGHRS, CDR2 YFSETQ. This CDR3 is 14 amino acids long. CDR3 loop: CASGTNGAQETQYF.

V gene TRBV29-1 combines with J gene TRBJ2-5; TCRdb gives TRBD1 as the D gene, but with no DNA this cannot be confirmed. The CDR3 totals 14 residues. Germline CDR1 and CDR2: SQVTM and ANQGSEA. The CDR3 reads CSVGGSSGGETQYF.

This chain connects TRBV6-2 or TRBV6-3 to TRBJ2-1. The CDR3 loop spans 12 amino acids. Germline CDR1 and CDR2: MNHEY and SVGEGT. The CDR3 region is CASSPNSYEQFF.

CDR3 amino acids: CSAPPPRLAVETQYF. The chain combines TRBV20-1 with TRBJ2-5; the D call from TCRdb, TRBD2, cannot be confirmed without DNA. This CDR3 spans 15 amino acids. Looked up from germline, CDR1 is DFQATT and CDR2 is SNEGSKA (reference sequence).

The rearrangement joins TRBV28 to TRBJ2-7; with no DNA, the TCRdb D assignment of TRBD2 cannot be verified. The V gene's germline CDR1 is MDHEN and CDR2 SYDVKM. The CDR3 has 16 residues. The chain's CDR3 is CASSDGTSGMSYEQYF. Combining the CDR3 with reference TRBV28 and TRBJ2-7 gives the whole variable domain DVKVTQSSRYLVKRTGEKVFLECVQDMDHENMFWYRQDPGLGLRLIYFSYDVKMKEKGDIPEGYSVSREKKERFSLILESASTNQTSMYLCASSDGTSGMSYEQYFGPGTRLTVT.

CDR3: CASSLYGPFTGELFF. The chain uses TRBV5-1 and TRBJ2-2; TCRdb picks TRBD2, but there is no DNA to check that call. Looked up from germline, CDR1 is SGHRS and CDR2 is YFSETQ. This CDR3 is built from 15 residues.